The 22 T cell receptor beta chains given below trace back to one sample, sequenced in a study of prognosis after radiotherapy for stage I lung cancer. It was by two-round multiplex PCR that TCR beta CDR3 was amplified from genomic DNA. Primers specific to each TRBV and TRBJ gene were used in first-round PCR. Via MiXCR, TCRdb re-called the multiplex PCR reads, giving one row per CDR3 protein. The sample holds over 45,000 distinct CDR3 sequences, more than 20% seen once. Sequenced here: PBMCs, sampled before or after stereotactic body radiation therapy (not recorded which). All receptors derive from a donor over 45 with non-small cell lung cancer.

This clonotype was recorded at least ten times. The J gene is TRBJ2-3, the V gene TRBV3-1, with D uncertain. This CDR3 region has 14 residues. V gave up 5 bases and J gave up 8 bases, with 17 bases separating them. The V gene's germline CDR1 is LGHDT and CDR2 YNNKEL (reference sequence). CDR3 protein: CASSLNSEVGTQYF. As DNA, the CDR3 is TGTGCCAGCAGCTTAAACTCCGAAGTGGGTACGCAGTATTTT.

A few counts support this clonotype. This sequence may be a read error, since a much larger clone differs from it by one base. CDR3 nucleotide sequence: TGTGCCAGCAACGCGAGGCAGGGAAACACCATATATTTT. Encoded protein: CASNARQGNTIYF. The chain carries TRBV7-9 and TRBJ1-3; D is unresolved. V was clipped by 7 bases and J by 4 bases, with 11 bases between them. Germline V gene data show CDR1 as SEHNR and CDR2 as FQNEAQ (reference sequence). The CDR3 extends over 13 amino acids.

Ten or more counts support this clonotype. The chain is built from TRBV6-4 and TRBJ2-3; 9 bases align to TRBD2. V trimming: 6 bases; J trimming: 5 bases; junction bases outside the gene matches: 9. This CDR3 is 15 amino acids long. Germline values: CDR1 MRHNA, CDR2 SNTAGT. CDR3 protein: CASSGGLAQLDTQYF. The DNA for the CDR3 is TGTGCCAGCAGCGGGGGACTAGCCCAACTAGATACGCAGTATTTT.

This clonotype is a singleton in its sample. This likely came from a read error, as a far larger clone is one base away. This rearrangement joins TRBV6-4 to TRBJ2-2, with TRBD1 matching 10 bases. CDR1 is MRHNA and CDR2 is SNTAGT in the germline V gene. The CDR3 sequence is 13 residues long. The V and J ends lost 10 bases and 4 bases, in that order; junction bases with no gene match: 3. The CDR3 bases are TGTGCCACCGGGACAGGGGTCACCGGGGAGCTGTTTTTT. As protein: CATGTGVTGELFF.

This clonotype was counted only a few times. Given a much more abundant clone one base away, this may be a read error. The V and J genes are TRBV6-2 or TRBV6-3 and TRBJ2-6; TRBD1 matches 7 bases. In germline, CDR1 is MNHEY, CDR2 SVGEGT. The CDR3 totals 15 residues. Here the CDR3 reads CAGRNRGPGDNVLTF. CDR3 sequence (DNA): TGTGCCGGCAGAAACAGGGGCCCTGGGGACAACGTCCTGACTTTC.

Many counts were recorded for this clonotype. The chain uses TRBV5-1 and TRBJ1-5; D not certain. The CDR3 extends over 14 amino acids. CDR1 and CDR2 (germline): SGHRS, YFSETQ. The V end lost 2 bases, the J end lost 2 bases, and 8 bases lay between the germline ends. As DNA, the CDR3 is TGCGCCAGCAGCTTAGGCGGGGGCAATCAGCCCCAGCATTTT. Translation gives CASSLGGGNQPQHF.

This clonotype was counted ten times or more. The gene calls are TRBV5-4 and TRBJ2-3; TRBD1 matches at 7 bases. The ends lost 4 bases at V and 4 bases at J; junction bases unmatched: 3. The CDR3 runs 13 residues. Germline V gene lookup returns CDR1 SGHNT and CDR2 YYREEE (reference sequence). In nucleotides, the CDR3 is TGTGCCAGCAGCCGGGACAGAGCAGATACGCAGTATTTT. This codes for CASSRDRADTQYF.

The chain has TRBV6-1 and TRBJ2-7; TRBD1 agrees at 7 bases. The CDR3 is made up of 14 amino acids. Per the germline V gene, CDR1 is MNHNS and CDR2 is SASEGT. Losses at the gene ends were 3 bases for V and 4 bases for J; bases not matched to a gene: 6. The CDR3 DNA reads TGTGCCAGCAGTGATAGGACAGGAGAATACGAGCAGTACTTC. Protein sequence: CASSDRTGEYEQYF.

The table lists this clonotype with many counts. The chain links TRBV29-1 to TRBJ1-2; D is possibly TRBD1 (5 bases). V was pared by 4 bases and J by 3 bases, with 12 bases between. CDR3 length: 13 amino acids. The germline CDR1 and CDR2 sequences are SQVTM and ANQGSEA. The CDR3 DNA reads TGCAGCGTTGGGACCGGGACTGACTATGGCTACACCTTC. This encodes CSVGTGTDYGYTF. The full variable domain, its missing parts supplied by reference TRBV29-1 and TRBJ1-2, is SAVISQKPSRDICQRGTSLTIQCQVDSQVTMMFWYRQQPGQSLTLIATANQGSEATYESGFVIDKFPISRPNLTFSTLTVSNMSPEDSSIYLCSVGTGTDYGYTFGSGTRLTVV.

With regard to this clonotype: Since a much larger clone is just one base distant, this may be a read error. The gene calls are TRBV4-3 and TRBJ1-2; D unclear. The germline CDR1 and CDR2 sequences are LGHNA and YSLEER. V lost 1 base and J lost 4, with 10 bases in between. CDR3 length: 14 residues. CDR3 region: CASSQGVGLYGYTF. CDR3 DNA sequence: TGCGCCAGCAGCCAAGGGGTCGGACTCTATGGCTACACCTTC.

This clonotype was seen many times. The gene calls are TRBV20-1 and TRBJ1-5, with a weak D call TRBD1 (6 bases). Trimming took 1 base from V and 2 from J, leaving 15 bases between them. The CDR3 is 16 residues long. From germline, CDR1 is DFQATT and CDR2 SNEGSKA (reference sequence). The CDR3 loop reads CSARARLSGGNQPQHF. CDR3 sequence (DNA): TGCAGTGCTAGAGCCCGCCTTTCAGGGGGCAATCAGCCCCAGCATTTT.

The genes are TRBV11-2 and TRBJ2-1, with D perhaps TRBD1 (5 bases). The ends were cut back, 7 bases at V and 0 bases at J, with 16 bases in the middle. Germline V gene sequence: CDR1 SGHAT, CDR2 FQNNGV. CDR3 size: 16 residues. CDR3 nucleotides: TGTGCCAGCACCTCAACTTACAGGCACTCCTACAATGAGCAGTTCTTC. Its protein product is CASTSTYRHSYNEQFF.

At least ten counts were recorded for this clonotype. This sequence joins TRBV19 and TRBJ1-2; D is unclear. There are 14 residues in the CDR3. The V end lost 5 bases, the J end lost 4 bases, and 14 bases lay between the germline ends. Per the germline V gene, CDR1 is LNHDA and CDR2 is SQIVND (reference sequence). CDR3 DNA sequence: TGTGCCAGTAGTGCCCTGGACCTCCCCTATGGCTACACCTTC. Its translation: CASSALDLPYGYTF.

This clonotype showed up just a few times. It is likely a read error, because the conserved phenylalanine at the end of the CDR3 is missing. The chain combines TRBV30 with TRBJ1-2, with a tentative D call TRBD1 (5 bases). V lost 4 bases to trimming and J lost 6 bases, with 18 bases between them. This CDR3 is 14 amino acids long. Germline V gives CDR1 GTSNPN, CDR2 SVGIG (reference sequence). CDR3 in amino acids: CAWTLFGWGDGYTL. CDR3 in DNA: TGTGCCTGGACTCTTTTCGGTTGGGGGGATGGCTACACCCTC.

In this sample, this clonotype turned up many times. The chain carries TRBV6-5 and TRBJ2-7; 9 nucleotides line up with TRBD1. V lost 2 bases, J lost 3 bases, and 17 bases stayed unmatched. The CDR3 spans 19 residues. The germline V gene encodes CDR1 MNHEY and CDR2 SVGAGI. DNA for the CDR3: TGTGCCAGCAGTTACCTCGGACCTAACAGGGGGCGGGGGTTCTACGAGCAGTACTTC. Its translation is CASSYLGPNRGRGFYEQYF.

This clonotype was found many times. The V gene is TRBV6-1, the J gene TRBJ2-7; D gene ambiguous. The V end lost 6 bases, the J end lost 4 bases, and 10 bases lay between the germline ends. CDR1 MNHNS and CDR2 SASEGT come from the germline V gene. The CDR3 is 12 residues long. This CDR3 reads CASRTSRYEQYF. As DNA, the CDR3 is TGTGCCAGCAGGACCAGCCGTTACGAGCAGTACTTC.

This clonotype was counted many times. The genes are TRBV7-9 and TRBJ2-7; D is ambiguous. The CDR3 sequence is 15 residues long. V was clipped by 3 bases and J by 0 bases, with 12 bases between them. CDR1 SEHNR and CDR2 FQNEAQ come from the germline V gene (reference sequence). This CDR3 reads CASSFSAASSYEQYF. In nucleotides, the CDR3 is TGTGCCAGCAGCTTTTCCGCAGCCAGCTCCTACGAGCAGTACTTC.

This clonotype occurred many times. The rearrangement links TRBV3-1 to TRBJ1-1; D is possibly TRBD1 (5 bases). Germline CDR1 is LGHDT and CDR2 is YNNKEL (reference sequence). Trimming left V 5 bases short and J 5 bases short, with 18 bases between. The CDR3 totals 15 residues. The CDR3 region is CASSSTHQGQTEAFF. The DNA of the CDR3 is TGTGCCAGCAGCTCTACCCATCAGGGTCAAACTGAAGCTTTCTTT.

This clonotype came up many times. The V and J genes are TRBV6-4 and TRBJ2-1, with TRBD1 matching over 7 bases. Germline V CDR1 and CDR2: MRHNA, SNTAGT. CDR3 length: 14 residues. V shed 6 bases, J shed 6 bases, and the junction held 8 bases outside the gene matches. The CDR3 bases are TGTGCCAGCAGACCGACAGGGATTAGCAATGAGCAGTTCTTC. It translates to CASRPTGISNEQFF.

Ten or more counts support this clonotype. The V and J genes are TRBV18 and TRBJ2-3; 8 nucleotides match TRBD1. Germline V gene data show CDR1 as KGHSH and CDR2 as LQKENI. This CDR3 spans 15 amino acids. The J segment lost 1 base and the V segment lost 0 bases, leaving 0 bases of the junction unmatched. The CDR3 DNA sequence: TGTGCCAGCTCACCACCGACAGGGGGCACAGATACGCAGTATTTT. Protein sequence: CASSPPTGGTDTQYF.

This clonotype was counted ten times or more. The chain recombines TRBV14 with TRBJ1-6, with D unresolved. The V gene lost 3 bases and the J gene lost 7 bases, with 7 bases spanning the gap. The CDR3 totals 13 residues. CDR1 is SGHDN, CDR2 FVKESK, per germline. Written as DNA, the CDR3 is TGTGCCAGCAGCCAGGGCTACAATTCACCCCTCCACTTT. As protein: CASSQGYNSPLHF.

At least ten counts were recorded for this clonotype. The V gene is TRBV6-1, the J gene TRBJ1-5; D may be TRBD1 (6 bases). The germline V and J ends were trimmed by 8 bases and 3 bases, with 11 bases remaining between them. Germline lookup yields CDR1 MNHNS and CDR2 SASEGT. This CDR3 contains 13 residues. This chain's CDR3 is CASQGTLNQPQHF. The CDR3 nucleotides are TGTGCCAGCCAGGGGACACTCAATCAGCCCCAGCATTTT.